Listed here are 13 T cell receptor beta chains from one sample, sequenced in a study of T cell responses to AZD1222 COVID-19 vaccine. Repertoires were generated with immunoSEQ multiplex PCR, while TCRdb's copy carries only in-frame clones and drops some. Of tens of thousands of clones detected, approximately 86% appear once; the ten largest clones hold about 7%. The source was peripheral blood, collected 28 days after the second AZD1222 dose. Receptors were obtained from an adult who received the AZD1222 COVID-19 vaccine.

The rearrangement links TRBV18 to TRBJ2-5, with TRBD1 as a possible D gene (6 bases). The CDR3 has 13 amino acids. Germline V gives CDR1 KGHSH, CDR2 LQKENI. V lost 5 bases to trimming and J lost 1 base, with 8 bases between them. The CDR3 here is CASSRDIQETQYF. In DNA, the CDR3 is TGTGCCAGCTCAAGGGACATCCAAGAGACCCAGTACTTC.

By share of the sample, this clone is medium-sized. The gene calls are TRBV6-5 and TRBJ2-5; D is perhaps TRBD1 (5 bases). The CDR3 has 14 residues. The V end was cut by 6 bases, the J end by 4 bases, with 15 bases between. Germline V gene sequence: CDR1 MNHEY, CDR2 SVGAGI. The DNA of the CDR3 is TGTGCCAGCAGGGCCAGGGCGCCTCCAGAGACCCAGTACTTC. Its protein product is CASRARAPPETQYF.

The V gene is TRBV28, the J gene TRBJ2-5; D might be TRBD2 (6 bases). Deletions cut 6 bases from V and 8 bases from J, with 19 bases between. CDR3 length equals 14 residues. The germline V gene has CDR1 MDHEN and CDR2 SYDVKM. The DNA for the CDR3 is TGTGCCAGCAGGGAACCTTTAAGGAGGGGAACCCAGTACTTC. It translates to CASREPLRRGTQYF.

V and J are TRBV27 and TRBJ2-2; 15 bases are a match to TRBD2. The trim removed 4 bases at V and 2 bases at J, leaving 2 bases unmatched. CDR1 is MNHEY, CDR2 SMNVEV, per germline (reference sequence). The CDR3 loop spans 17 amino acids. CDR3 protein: CASSSGLAGGNTGELFF. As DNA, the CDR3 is TGTGCCAGCAGTTCGGGACTAGCGGGGGGAAACACCGGGGAGCTGTTTTTT.

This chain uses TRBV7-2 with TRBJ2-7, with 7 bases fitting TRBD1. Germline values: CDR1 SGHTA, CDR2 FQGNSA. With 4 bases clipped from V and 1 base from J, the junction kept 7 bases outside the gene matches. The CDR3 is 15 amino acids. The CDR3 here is CASSYRDSRSYEQYF. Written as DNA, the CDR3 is TGTGCCAGCAGCTACAGGGACAGCAGATCCTACGAGCAGTACTTC. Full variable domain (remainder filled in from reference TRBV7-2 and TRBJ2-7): GAGVSQSPSNKVTEKGKDVELRCDPISGHTALYWYRQSLGQGLEFLIYFQGNSAPDKSGLPSDRFSAERTGGSVSTLTIQRTQQEDSAVYLCASSYRDSRSYEQYFGPGTRLTVT.

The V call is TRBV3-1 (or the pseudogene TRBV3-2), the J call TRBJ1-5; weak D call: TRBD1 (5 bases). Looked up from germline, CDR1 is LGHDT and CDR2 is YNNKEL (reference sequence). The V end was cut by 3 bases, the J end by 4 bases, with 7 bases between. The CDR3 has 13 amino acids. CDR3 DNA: TGTGCCAGCAGCCAGGGGCCGAATCAGCCCCAGCATTTT. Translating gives CASSQGPNQPQHF.

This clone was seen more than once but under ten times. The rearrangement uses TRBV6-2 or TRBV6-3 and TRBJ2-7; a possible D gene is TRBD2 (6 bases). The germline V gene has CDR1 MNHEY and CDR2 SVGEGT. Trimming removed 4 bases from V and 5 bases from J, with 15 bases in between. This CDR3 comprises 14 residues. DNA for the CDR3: TGTGCCAGCAGTTTTGGACTAACGGGGAACGAGCAGTACTTC. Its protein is CASSFGLTGNEQYF.

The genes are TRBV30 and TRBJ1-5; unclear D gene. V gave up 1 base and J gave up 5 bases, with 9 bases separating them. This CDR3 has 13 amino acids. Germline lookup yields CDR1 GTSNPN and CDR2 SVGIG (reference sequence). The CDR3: CAWSEQRDQPQHF. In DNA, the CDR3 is TGTGCCTGGAGTGAGCAGAGGGATCAGCCCCAGCATTTT.

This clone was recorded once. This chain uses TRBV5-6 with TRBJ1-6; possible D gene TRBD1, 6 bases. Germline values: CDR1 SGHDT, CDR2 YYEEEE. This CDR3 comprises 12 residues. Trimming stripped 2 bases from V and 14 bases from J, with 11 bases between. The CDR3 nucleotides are TGTGCCAGCAGCTTTTCAGGGGACTCCCTCCACTTT. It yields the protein CASSFSGDSLHF.

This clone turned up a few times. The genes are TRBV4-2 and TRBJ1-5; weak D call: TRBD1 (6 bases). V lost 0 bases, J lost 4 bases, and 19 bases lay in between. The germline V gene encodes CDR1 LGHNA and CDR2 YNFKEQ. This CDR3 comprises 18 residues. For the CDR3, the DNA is TGTGCCAGCAGCCAAGACAGGGGAGGGCAATATGGGAATCAGCCCCAGCATTTT. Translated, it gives CASSQDRGGQYGNQPQHF.

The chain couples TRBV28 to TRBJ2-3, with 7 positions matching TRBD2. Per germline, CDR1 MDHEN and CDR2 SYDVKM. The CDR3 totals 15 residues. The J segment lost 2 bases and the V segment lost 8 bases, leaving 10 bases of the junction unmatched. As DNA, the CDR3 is TGTGCCAGCGGGCGAGGAAGCGGGAACACAGATACGCAGTATTTT. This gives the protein CASGRGSGNTDTQYF.

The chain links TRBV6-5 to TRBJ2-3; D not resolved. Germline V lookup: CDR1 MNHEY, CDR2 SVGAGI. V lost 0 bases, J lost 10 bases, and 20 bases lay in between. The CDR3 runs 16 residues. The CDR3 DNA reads TGTGCCAGCAGTTACTCGATTACTGGTGGGCTACCGGCGCAGTATTTT. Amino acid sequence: CASSYSITGGLPAQYF.

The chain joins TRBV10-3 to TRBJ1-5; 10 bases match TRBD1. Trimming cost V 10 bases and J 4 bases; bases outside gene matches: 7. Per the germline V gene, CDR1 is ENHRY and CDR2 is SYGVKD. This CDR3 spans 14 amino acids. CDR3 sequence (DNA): TGTGCCACCGAGATGGGACAGGGGAATCAGCCCCAGCATTTT. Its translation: CATEMGQGNQPQHF.